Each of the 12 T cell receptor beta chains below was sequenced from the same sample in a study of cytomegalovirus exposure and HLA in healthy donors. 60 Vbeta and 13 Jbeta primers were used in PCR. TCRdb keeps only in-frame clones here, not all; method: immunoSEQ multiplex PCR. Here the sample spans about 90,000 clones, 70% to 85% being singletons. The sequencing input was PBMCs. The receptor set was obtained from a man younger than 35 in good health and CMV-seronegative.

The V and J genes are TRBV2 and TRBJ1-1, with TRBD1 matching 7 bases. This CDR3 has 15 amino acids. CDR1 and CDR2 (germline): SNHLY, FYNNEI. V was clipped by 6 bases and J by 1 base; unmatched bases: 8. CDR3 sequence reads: CASSATGARNTEAFF. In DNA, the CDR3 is TGTGCCAGCAGCGCAACAGGGGCCCGGAACACTGAAGCTTTCTTT.

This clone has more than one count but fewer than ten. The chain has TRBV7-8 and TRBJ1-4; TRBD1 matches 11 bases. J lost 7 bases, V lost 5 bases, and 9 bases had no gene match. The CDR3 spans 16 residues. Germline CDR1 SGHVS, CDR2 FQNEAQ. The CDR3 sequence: CASSLRGGQGGEKLFF. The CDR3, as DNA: TGTGCCAGCAGCCTGCGGGGGGGACAGGGGGGTGAAAAACTGTTTTTT.

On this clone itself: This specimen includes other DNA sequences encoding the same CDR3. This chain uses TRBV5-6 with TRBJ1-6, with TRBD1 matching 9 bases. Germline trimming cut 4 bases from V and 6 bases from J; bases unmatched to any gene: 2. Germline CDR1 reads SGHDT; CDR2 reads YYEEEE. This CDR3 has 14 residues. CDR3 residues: CASSADRGNSPLHF. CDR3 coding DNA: TGTGCCAGCAGCGCGGACAGGGGTAATTCACCCCTCCACTTT.

The CDR3 reads CASTFSPGYGYTF. Written as DNA, the CDR3 is TGTGCCAGCACCTTCAGTCCTGGCTATGGCTACACCTTC. V and J are TRBV7-9 and TRBJ1-2; the D is unclear. Trimming stripped 7 bases from V and 4 bases from J, with 13 bases between. This CDR3 is 13 amino acids long. Germline V gene sequence: CDR1 SEHNR, CDR2 FQNEAQ (reference sequence).

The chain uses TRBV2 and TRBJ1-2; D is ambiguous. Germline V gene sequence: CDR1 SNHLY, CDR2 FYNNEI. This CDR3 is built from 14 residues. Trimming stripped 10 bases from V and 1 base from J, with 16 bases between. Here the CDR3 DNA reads TGTGCCACCCCCCTACGCGAGATTAACTATGGCTACACCTTC. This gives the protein CATPLREINYGYTF.

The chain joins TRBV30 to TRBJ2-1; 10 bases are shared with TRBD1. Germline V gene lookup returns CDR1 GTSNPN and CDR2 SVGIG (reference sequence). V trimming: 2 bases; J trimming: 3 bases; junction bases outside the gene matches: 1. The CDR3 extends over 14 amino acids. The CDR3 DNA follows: TGTGCCTGGAGTTGGGACAGGGGCTACAATGAGCAGTTCTTC. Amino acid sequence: CAWSWDRGYNEQFF.

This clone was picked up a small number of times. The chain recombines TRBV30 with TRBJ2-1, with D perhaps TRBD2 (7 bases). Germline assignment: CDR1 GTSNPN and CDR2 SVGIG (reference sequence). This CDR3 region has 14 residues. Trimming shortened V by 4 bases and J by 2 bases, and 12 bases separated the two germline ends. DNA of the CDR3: TGTGCCTGGATAGGGCGGGGGCCCTACAATGAGCAGTTCTTC. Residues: CAWIGRGPYNEQFF.

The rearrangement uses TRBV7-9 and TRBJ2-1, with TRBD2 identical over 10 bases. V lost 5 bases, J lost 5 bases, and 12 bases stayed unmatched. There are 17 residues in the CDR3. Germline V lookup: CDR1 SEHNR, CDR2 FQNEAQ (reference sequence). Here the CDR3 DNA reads TGTGCCAGCAGCCCACGGGCTAGCGGGAGTGTCGACAATGAGCAGTTCTTC. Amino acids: CASSPRASGSVDNEQFF. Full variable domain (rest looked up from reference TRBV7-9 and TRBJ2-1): DTGVSQNPRHKITKRGQNVTFRCDPISEHNRLYWYRQTLGQGPEFLTYFQNEAQLEKSRLLSDRFSAERPKGSFSTLEIQRTEQGDSAMYLCASSPRASGSVDNEQFFGPGTRLTVL.

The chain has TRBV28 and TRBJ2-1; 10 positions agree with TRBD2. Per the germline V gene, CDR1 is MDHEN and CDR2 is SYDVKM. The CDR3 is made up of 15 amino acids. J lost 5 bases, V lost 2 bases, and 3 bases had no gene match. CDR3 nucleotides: TGTGCCAGCAGTTTAGGACTAGCGGTTGACAATGAGCAGTTCTTC. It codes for CASSLGLAVDNEQFF.

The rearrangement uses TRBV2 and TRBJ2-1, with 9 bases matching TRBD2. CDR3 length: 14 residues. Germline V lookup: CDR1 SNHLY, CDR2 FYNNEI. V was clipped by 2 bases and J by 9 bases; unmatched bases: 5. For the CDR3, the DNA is TGTGCCAGCAGTGAACCCCTAGCGGGACCTGAGCAGTTCTTC. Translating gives CASSEPLAGPEQFF.

In nucleotides, the CDR3 is TGCGCCAGCAGCACACAGGTTTCAGGTGAAAAACTGTTTTTT. Translating gives CASSTQVSGEKLFF. The chain carries TRBV5-1 and TRBJ1-4; possibly TRBD1 for D (5 bases). The CDR3 has 14 amino acids. Germline-derived CDR1 and CDR2 are SGHRS and YFSETQ. The V and J ends lost 4 bases and 7 bases respectively, with 14 bases between them.

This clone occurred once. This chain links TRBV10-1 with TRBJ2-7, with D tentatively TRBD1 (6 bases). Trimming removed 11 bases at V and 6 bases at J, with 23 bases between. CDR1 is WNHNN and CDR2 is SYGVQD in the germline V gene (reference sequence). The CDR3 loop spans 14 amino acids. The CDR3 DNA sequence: TGCGCCCCTGATGCAGGACAGTGGGGTTCCGAGCAGTACTTC. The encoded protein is CAPDAGQWGSEQYF.